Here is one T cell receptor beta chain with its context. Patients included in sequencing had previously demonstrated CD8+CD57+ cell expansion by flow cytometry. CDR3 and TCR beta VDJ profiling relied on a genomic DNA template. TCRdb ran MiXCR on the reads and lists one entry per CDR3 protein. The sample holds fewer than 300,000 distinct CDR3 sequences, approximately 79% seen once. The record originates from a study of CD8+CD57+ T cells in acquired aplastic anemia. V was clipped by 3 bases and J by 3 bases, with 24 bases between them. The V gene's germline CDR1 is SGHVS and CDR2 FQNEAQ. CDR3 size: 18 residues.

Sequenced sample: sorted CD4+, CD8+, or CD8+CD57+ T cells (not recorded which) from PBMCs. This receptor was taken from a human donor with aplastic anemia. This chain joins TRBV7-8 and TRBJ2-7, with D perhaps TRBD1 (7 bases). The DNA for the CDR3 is TGTGCCAGCAGCTTGACTCCCGGCGGGACAGCCACGCACTACGAGCAGTACGTC. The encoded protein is CASSLTPGGTATHYEQYV.